A single sample is the source of the 17 T cell receptor beta chains below, sequenced in a study of T cells in Graves' hyperthyroidism and ophthalmopathy. RNA transcripts were the template for amplifying TCR beta CDR3 regions. The HTBI primer set drove a first-round RT-PCR of the TCR CDR3. TCRdb re-called the multiplex PCR reads with MiXCR, one entry per CDR3 protein. The sample carries 500,000 to 550,000 distinct CDR3 sequences, around 20% recorded once. Material for sequencing was blood. These receptors originate from a man between 18 and 35 years old with Graves' hyperthyroidism.

The V and J genes are TRBV15 and TRBJ2-7; 7 bases align to TRBD2. The CDR3 extends over 13 amino acids. Trimming took 9 bases from V and 2 from J; bases not matched to a gene: 7. CDR1 LNHNV and CDR2 YYDKDF come from the germline V gene (reference sequence). The DNA of the CDR3 is TGTGCCACTAGGACTAGTCGCGCCTACGAGCAGTACTTC. It translates to CATRTSRAYEQYF.

This chain links TRBV9 with TRBJ2-4; tentative D call: TRBD1 (6 bases). Germline V gives CDR1 SGDLS, CDR2 YYNGEE. Between the trimmed V and J ends, which lost 4 bases and 5 bases, there was a span of 19 bases. CDR3 length: 16 residues. CDR3 in DNA: TGTGCCAGCAGCCCAGGAGGTGCCAGGGGTGAAAACATTCAGTACTTC. It yields the protein CASSPGGARGENIQYF.

At least ten counts were recorded for this clonotype. J is TRBJ2-7 and V is TRBV28; 8 bases are a match to TRBD2. Unmatched junction bases numbered 23, after V lost 5 bases and J lost 5 bases. CDR3 length equals 19 residues. Germline V CDR1 and CDR2: MDHEN, SYDVKM. Here the CDR3 reads CASSPRGGSYEGYRHEQYF. CDR3 sequence (DNA): TGTGCCAGCAGTCCCCGGGGGGGGAGTTACGAGGGCTACAGACACGAGCAGTACTTC.

The V and J genes are TRBV27 and TRBJ2-2; TRBD2 matches at 9 bases. CDR1 MNHEY and CDR2 SMNVEV come from the germline V gene (reference sequence). V was pared by 6 bases and J by 0 bases, with 11 bases of the junction left unmatched. CDR3 length: 18 amino acids. The CDR3 protein is CASRPKAGGLANTGELFF. For the CDR3, the DNA is TGTGCCAGCAGACCTAAGGCGGGAGGGCTCGCGAACACCGGGGAGCTGTTTTTT.

This clonotype was found many times. The J gene is TRBJ1-2, the V gene TRBV12-3 or TRBV12-4; perhaps TRBD1 as D (5 bases). The CDR3 is 14 amino acids. Trimming left V 7 bases short and J 2 bases short, with 14 bases between. This CDR3 reads CASTDTGPNYGYTF. The CDR3 bases are TGTGCCAGCACCGACACAGGACCGAACTATGGCTACACCTTC.

This clonotype has a count of ten or more. One end of the junction does not line up with germline, which may come from a read error. This chain connects TRBV5-1 to TRBJ1-1, with D unclear. This CDR3 spans 14 amino acids. Germline CDR1 and CDR2: SGHRS and YFSETQ. In DNA form, the CDR3 reads TGTGCCAGCAGCTTAGTGGGCCCGAACACTGAAGCTTTCTTT. Translating gives CASSLVGPNTEAFF.

In this sample, this clonotype turned up many times. The chain combines TRBV29-1 with TRBJ2-7; D remains unclear. Looked up from germline, CDR1 is SQVTM and CDR2 is ANQGSEA. The germline V and J ends were trimmed by 0 bases and 5 bases, with 17 bases remaining between them. CDR3 length equals 15 residues. The CDR3, as DNA: TGCAGCGTTGAAGATTTCGGGCTACCACCGGACGAGCAGTACTTC. Translating gives CSVEDFGLPPDEQYF.

At least ten counts were recorded for this clonotype. This chain's CDR3 is CASSGGRAGYGYTF. CDR3 sequence (DNA): TGTGCCAGCAGTGGGGGCAGGGCTGGCTATGGCTACACCTTC. V usage is TRBV7-2 and J usage is TRBJ1-2, with D maybe TRBD1 (6 bases). V was cut by 6 bases and J by 4 bases, with 15 bases left in between. Per germline, CDR1 SGHTA and CDR2 FQGNSA. The CDR3 has 14 amino acids.

This clonotype was counted ten times or more. J is TRBJ1-5 and V is TRBV5-1, with D unclear. From germline, CDR1 is SGHRS and CDR2 YFSETQ. This CDR3 contains 13 residues. V lost 3 bases, J lost 5 bases, and 9 bases lay in between. The CDR3: CASSSHSDQPQHF. CDR3 nucleotide sequence: TGCGCCAGCAGCTCTCATTCGGATCAGCCCCAGCATTTT. The whole variable domain, filled in from reference TRBV5-1 and TRBJ1-5, reads KAGVTQTPRYLIKTRGQQVTLSCSPISGHRSVSWYQQTPGQGLQFLFEYFSETQRNKGNFPGRFSGRQFSNSRSEMNVSTLELGDSALYLCASSSHSDQPQHFGDGTRLSIL.

Many counts were recorded for this clonotype. The gene calls are TRBV7-8 and TRBJ2-7; D perhaps matches TRBD1 (6 bases). The CDR3 runs 16 residues. Per the germline V gene, CDR1 is SGHVS and CDR2 is FQNEAQ. Trimming removed 5 bases at V and 4 bases at J, with 21 bases between. The DNA for the CDR3 is TGTGCCAGCAGCGTGCGTAGGGACACTGCACCTTACGAGCAGTACTTC. Translation gives CASSVRRDTAPYEQYF.

This clonotype was counted at least ten times. V usage is TRBV6-2 or TRBV6-3 and J usage is TRBJ1-5; D ambiguous. CDR1 MNHEY and CDR2 SVGEGT come from the germline V gene. V was shortened by 9 bases and J by 2 bases, with 14 bases between the two germline ends. The CDR3 has 14 residues. CDR3 amino acids: CASARGYGNQPQHF. In DNA, the CDR3 is TGTGCCAGTGCACGGGGTTACGGCAATCAGCCCCAGCATTTT.

The chain employs TRBV5-6 and TRBJ1-2; D uncertain. CDR1 and CDR2 (germline): SGHDT, YYEEEE. The CDR3 is 17 amino acids. Trimming removed 0 bases at V and 5 bases at J, with 20 bases between. The CDR3 is CASSLELAGMRRYGYTF. DNA of the CDR3: TGTGCCAGCAGCTTGGAGCTGGCGGGAATGCGGAGATATGGCTACACCTTC.

Details on this clonotype: The CDR3 does not close with the conserved phenylalanine or tryptophan, likely indicating a read error. The chain joins TRBV5-1 to TRBJ1-1; no firm D call. Per the germline V gene, CDR1 is SGHRS and CDR2 is YFSETQ. This CDR3 comprises 13 residues. Trimming left V 0 bases short and J 5 bases short, with 8 bases between. For the CDR3, the DNA is TGCGCCAGCAGCTTGGGTCTGGAAACTGAAGCTTTCCTT. The encoded protein is CASSLGLETEAFL.

The chain couples TRBV19 to TRBJ2-2; 7 bases are a match to TRBD1. CDR1 LNHDA and CDR2 SQIVND come from the germline V gene (reference sequence). The CDR3 extends over 16 amino acids. The ends lost 4 bases at V and 1 base at J; junction bases unmatched: 6. The CDR3 nucleotides are TGTGCCAGTAGTAAATACGGGACAGTGAACACCGGGGAGCTGTTTTTT. This encodes CASSKYGTVNTGELFF.

This clonotype appeared many times. This chain connects TRBV29-1 to TRBJ2-5, with 7 bases matching TRBD2. J lost 5 bases, V lost 2 bases, and 8 bases had no gene match. The CDR3 is 14 amino acids. Germline assignment: CDR1 SQVTM and CDR2 ANQGSEA. CDR3 amino acids: CSVEPSGVGETQYF. DNA for the CDR3: TGCAGCGTTGAACCCAGCGGGGTAGGGGAGACCCAGTACTTC.

This clonotype was seen at least ten times. CDR3 amino acids: CASSLLSGLRGYTF. The CDR3 DNA reads as TGTGCCAGCAGTTTATTGTCAGGGCTGCGTGGCTACACCTTC. This chain joins TRBV12-3 or TRBV12-4 and TRBJ1-2; TRBD1 might be the D (5 bases). CDR3 length: 14 residues. V lost 2 bases to trimming and J lost 7 bases, with 14 bases between them.

Ten or more counts support this clonotype. The chain is built from TRBV24-1 and TRBJ2-7; TRBD1 might be the D (6 bases). V lost 4 bases and J 5 bases, leaving 11 bases between the germline ends. This CDR3 region has 13 residues. Germline loops: CDR1 KGHDR, CDR2 SFDVKD. This chain's CDR3 is CATSDYTGNEQYF. For the CDR3, the DNA is TGTGCCACCAGTGACTATACAGGGAACGAGCAGTACTTC.